This T cell receptor (beta chain) stems from a study of cytomegalovirus exposure and HLA in healthy donors. Germline V gene data show CDR1 as KGHSH and CDR2 as LQKENI. The V end lost 0 bases, the J end lost 0 bases, and 11 bases lay between the germline ends. The CDR3 loop spans 16 amino acids. 60 Vbeta and 13 Jbeta primers were used in PCR. The protocol was immunoSEQ multiplex PCR, while the TCRdb copy is restricted to in-frame clones and leaves out a portion. The data hold a few hundred thousand clones, with more than 85% observed a single time. Donors showed nominal health when sampled, although they likely had unrecorded immune exposures.

The sample taken for sequencing was PBMCs. The source is a woman younger than 35 in good health and CMV-seronegative. This chain uses TRBV18 with TRBJ2-5; D perhaps matches TRBD1 (6 bases). Here the CDR3 reads CASSPPGATNQETQYF. In nucleotides, the CDR3 is TGTGCCAGCTCACCACCGGGGGCCACGAACCAAGAGACCCAGTACTTC.